Presented here are 18 T cell receptor beta chains from one specimen sequenced in a study of cytomegalovirus exposure and HLA in healthy donors. The PCR ran on 60 Vbeta and 13 Jbeta primers. Some clones are missing from TCRdb's copy, which holds only in-frame ones; the method was immunoSEQ multiplex PCR. The sample yields some 170,000 clones, 82% seen once. The sequenced sample consisted of PBMCs. These TCRs come from a girl aged 2 to 10 in good health and CMV-seropositive.

This clone has more than one count but fewer than ten. The chain combines TRBV10-1 with TRBJ2-3; D ambiguous. The germline gives CDR1 WNHNN, CDR2 SYGVQD (reference sequence). This CDR3 contains 14 residues. V was cut by 1 base and J by 0 bases, with 5 bases left in between. CDR3 sequence (DNA): TGCGCCAGCAGTGAGTTCCCTAGCACAGATACGCAGTATTTT. Its translation: CASSEFPSTDTQYF.

The chain employs TRBV4-2 and TRBJ2-1, with 7 bases lining up with TRBD2. Trimming took 2 bases from V and 2 from J; bases not matched to a gene: 6. The CDR3 runs 16 residues. Looked up from germline, CDR1 is LGHNA and CDR2 is YNFKEQ. The CDR3 here is CASSQTHSGAYNEQFF. In nucleotides, the CDR3 is TGTGCCAGCAGCCAAACCCACAGCGGGGCCTACAATGAGCAGTTCTTC.

This clone was recorded once. The chain uses TRBV27 and TRBJ2-1; the D gene is possibly TRBD2 (5 bases). The CDR3 length is 18 residues. Trimming removed 2 bases from V and 0 bases from J, with 17 bases in between. Germline V gene lookup returns CDR1 MNHEY and CDR2 SMNVEV (reference sequence). The CDR3 here is CASSLDRRLTSSYNEQFF. The CDR3 DNA follows: TGTGCCAGCAGTTTAGATCGTCGACTTACTAGCTCCTACAATGAGCAGTTCTTC.

This chain links TRBV19 with TRBJ2-7; 12 nucleotides align to TRBD2. The CDR3 runs to 14 residues. Looked up from germline, CDR1 is LNHDA and CDR2 is SQIVND (reference sequence). V shed 5 bases, J shed 5 bases, and the junction held 4 bases outside the gene matches. CDR3 residues: CASSAGLAGNEQYF. Here the CDR3 DNA reads TGTGCCAGTAGTGCCGGACTAGCGGGAAACGAGCAGTACTTC. Using reference TRBV19 and TRBJ2-7 for the parts outside the CDR3, the full variable domain is DGGITQSPKYLFRKEGQNVTLSCEQNLNHDAMYWYRQDPGQGLRLIYYSQIVNDFQKGDIAEGYSVSREKKESFPLTVTSAQKNPTAFYLCASSAGLAGNEQYFGPGTRLTVT.

The chain joins TRBV28 to TRBJ2-1; D may be TRBD2 (5 bases). Germline CDR1 reads MDHEN; CDR2 reads SYDVKM. This CDR3 contains 15 residues. Trimming pared 5 bases from V and 8 bases from J, leaving 19 bases between. This CDR3 reads CASSRATPVRDEQFF. For the CDR3, the DNA is TGTGCCAGCAGTAGGGCTACCCCTGTGCGGGATGAGCAGTTCTTC.

The genes are TRBV6-1 and TRBJ2-2; 13 nucleotides agree with TRBD2. Per germline, CDR1 MNHNS and CDR2 SASEGT. Losses at the gene ends were 9 bases for V and 8 bases for J; bases not matched to a gene: 3. The CDR3 extends over 13 amino acids. CDR3 in amino acids: CARGGLAGGELFF. CDR3 bases: TGTGCCAGGGGGGGACTAGCGGGAGGGGAGCTGTTTTTT.

CDR3 sequence (DNA): TGTGCCAGTAGCCCTTTCAGGGGACACTACGAGCAGTACTTC. Encoded protein: CASSPFRGHYEQYF. The chain has TRBV19 and TRBJ2-7, with D tentatively TRBD1 (6 bases). Looked up from germline, CDR1 is LNHDA and CDR2 is SQIVND (reference sequence). This CDR3 is built from 14 residues. The V and J ends lost 6 bases and 3 bases respectively, with 15 bases between them. The full variable domain, in which reference TRBV19 and TRBJ2-7 provide the parts outside the CDR3, is DGGITQSPKYLFRKEGQNVTLSCEQNLNHDAMYWYRQDPGQGLRLIYYSQIVNDFQKGDIAEGYSVSREKKESFPLTVTSAQKNPTAFYLCASSPFRGHYEQYFGPGTRLTVT.

The J gene is TRBJ2-2, the V gene TRBV13; 9 bases match TRBD1. The CDR3 runs to 15 residues. The V gene's germline CDR1 is PRHDT and CDR2 FYEKMQ (reference sequence). V dropped 5 bases and J dropped 3; count of bases not matched to a gene: 4. CDR3 bases: TGTGCCAGCAGCCTCCGACAGGGGGACACCGGGGAGCTGTTTTTT. Protein sequence: CASSLRQGDTGELFF.

The CDR3 protein is CASSQPFQGAADEAFF. CDR3 in DNA: TGTGCCAGCAGCCAACCTTTCCAGGGGGCGGCGGATGAAGCTTTCTTT. The chain carries TRBV4-2 and TRBJ1-1, with 8 bases identical to TRBD1. In germline, CDR1 is LGHNA, CDR2 YNFKEQ. CDR3 length: 16 residues. Trimming cost V 2 bases and J 7 bases; bases outside gene matches: 12.

The CDR3 DNA reads TGTGCCAGCGCGGGACTGTTGAATGAAAAACTGTTTTTT. Translating gives CASAGLLNEKLFF. The gene calls are TRBV2 and TRBJ1-4; D might be TRBD1 (5 bases). Trimming took off 8 bases at V and 5 bases at J, with 12 bases between the two ends. Germline CDR1 is SNHLY and CDR2 is FYNNEI. The CDR3 has 13 residues.

This chain joins TRBV7-9 and TRBJ2-1, with TRBD2 matching 7 bases. V dropped 2 bases and J dropped 3; count of bases not matched to a gene: 1. Germline CDR1 is SEHNR and CDR2 is FQNEAQ (reference sequence). CDR3 length equals 14 residues. The CDR3, as DNA: TGTGCCAGCAGCTTACGGGAGGACTACAATGAGCAGTTCTTC. Translating gives CASSLREDYNEQFF. The variable domain in full, with the rest retrieved from reference TRBV7-9 and TRBJ2-1, is DTGVSQNPRHKITKRGQNVTFRCDPISEHNRLYWYRQTLGQGPEFLTYFQNEAQLEKSRLLSDRFSAERPKGSFSTLEIQRTEQGDSAMYLCASSLREDYNEQFFGPGTRLTVL.

V usage is TRBV27 and J usage is TRBJ2-1; no clear D gene. Germline V CDR1 and CDR2: MNHEY, SMNVEV (reference sequence). This CDR3 comprises 14 residues. Trimming left V 2 bases short and J 1 base short, with 6 bases between. DNA of the CDR3: TGTGCCAGCAGTTTAGTACATTCCTACAATGAGCAGTTCTTC. Amino acids: CASSLVHSYNEQFF.

CDR3 sequence (DNA): TGTGCCAGCTCACCACCAACAGGGGCGGAGACCCAGTACTTC. Translated, it gives CASSPPTGAETQYF. The chain recombines TRBV18 with TRBJ2-5; 7 bases fit TRBD1. The V gene end was trimmed by 0 bases and the J gene end by 5 bases; junction bases not matched to a gene: 3. CDR3 length: 14 amino acids. Germline loops: CDR1 KGHSH, CDR2 LQKENI.

This chain links TRBV30 with TRBJ2-3; 7 nucleotides line up with TRBD2. CDR1 and CDR2 (germline): GTSNPN, SVGIG (reference sequence). The CDR3 length is 16 residues. Trimming took 2 bases from V and 1 from J; bases not matched to a gene: 9. The CDR3 sequence: CAWSRGAGWGTDTQYF. The CDR3 DNA is TGTGCCTGGAGTAGGGGAGCGGGATGGGGCACAGATACGCAGTATTTT.

The chain carries TRBV9 and TRBJ2-1; 8 positions agree with TRBD2. The CDR3 runs 16 residues. Germline CDR1 and CDR2: SGDLS and YYNGEE. The trim removed 1 base at V and 8 bases at J, leaving 11 bases unmatched. The CDR3 here is CASSVSGSGATYEQFF. The DNA of the CDR3 is TGTGCCAGCAGCGTATCGGGTAGCGGGGCCACTTATGAGCAGTTCTTC.

V and J are TRBV7-9 and TRBJ2-3; 9 bases line up with TRBD2. This CDR3 is 15 amino acids long. CDR1 is SEHNR, CDR2 FQNEAQ, per germline (reference sequence). The V and J ends lost 5 bases and 6 bases, in that order; junction bases with no gene match: 9. CDR3: CASSTRLAEGDTQYF. The CDR3 bases are TGTGCCAGCAGCACCCGACTAGCGGAGGGTGATACGCAGTATTTT.

Points on this clone: The identical CDR3 is also encoded by other nucleotide sequences in the sample. V gene TRBV28 combines with J gene TRBJ2-5, with a possible D match to TRBD1 (5 bases). The V end lost 3 bases, the J end lost 3 bases, and 8 bases lay between the germline ends. The CDR3 totals 13 residues. Germline V lookup: CDR1 MDHEN, CDR2 SYDVKM. This CDR3 is CASSLGREETQYF. The CDR3 bases are TGTGCCAGCAGTTTGGGGCGAGAAGAGACCCAGTACTTC.

The chain combines TRBV30 with TRBJ1-1; TRBD1 aligns across 8 bases. CDR3 length: 11 residues. CDR1 and CDR2 from the germline V gene are GTSNPN and SVGIG (reference sequence). The ends lost 3 bases at V and 11 bases at J; junction bases unmatched: 5. CDR3 coding DNA: TGTGCCTGGAGCCAGGGGGCCGGGGCTTTCTTT. This sequence encodes CAWSQGAGAFF.